This T cell receptor beta chain was sequenced for a study of OX40 agonist ivuxolimab in advanced cancers. Describing the broader study: Ivuxolimab was an agonistic, fully human IgG2 monoclonal antibody directed against OX40 (CD134), a costimulatory receptor. Intravenous ivuxolimab was administered to patients every 2 weeks at six dose levels: 0.01, 0.1, 0.3, 1.5, 3 and 10 mg/kg. Among the 50 to 55 dose-escalation patients, about 19 had hepatocellular carcinoma, around 15 melanoma, 9 renal cell carcinoma and 9 head and neck cancer. In the dose-escalation cohort, around four fifths of patients were male, and the mean age was roughly 60 years, with a range of roughly 20 to 79. Patients were allowed to have had prior anti-PD-1, anti-PD-L1 or anti-CTLA-4 therapy, and roughly 40% of the dose-escalation patients had been treated with checkpoint inhibitors. Partial responses were achieved by three dose-escalation patients, of whom one had hepatocellular carcinoma and two had cutaneous melanoma. Peripheral TCRbeta sequencing aimed to test whether ivuxolimab altered TCR sequence diversity and caused clonal T-cell expansion. The paper covers the monotherapy dose-escalation part of the phase I ivuxolimab trial, which included N = 52 patients.

V sheds 0 bases and J sheds 1 base, leaving 7 bases between their ends. The CDR3 spans 14 residues, from the cysteine through the phenylalanine. Kept here is only the CDR3 DNA, which spans 42 bases and is read in frame from base 1. Comment on this clone: Its target antigen remains unknown. No much larger clonotype is one base removed from it; base qualities were not supplied.

The trial excluded patients who had a history of autoimmune disease or who were on systemic immunosuppression. Peripheral blood for TCR sequencing was collected from all dose cohorts at baseline, on cycle 4 day 1, and on cycle 7 day 1. The samples were taken from a phase I, first-in-human, multicenter, open-label dose-escalation trial of ivuxolimab. Adults with locally advanced or metastatic melanoma, renal cell, hepatocellular, or head and neck squamous cell carcinoma were enrolled in the trial. Before TCR sequencing, CD4+ and CD8+ T cells were separately sorted from peripheral blood. Study-level results and caveats: After ivuxolimab, CD8+ T cells had more expanded clones than CD4+ T cells on average. Low levels of normalized T-cell clonal expansion were also shown by some nonresponding patients. The antigen specificity of the peripheral T cells that underwent clonal expansion was not determined. At doses of 0.1 to 3.0 mg/kg, clonal expansion of both CD4+ and CD8+ blood T cells was observed from baseline to week 6. Partial responders in the 0.1-3.0 mg/kg groups had among the lowest normalized peripheral clonal expansion, especially among CD8+ T cells.

Genomic DNA was isolated from the sorted cells so that the TCRbeta CDR3 region could be sequenced. The immunoSEQ Assay was used to sequence the TCRbeta CDR3 regions. TCRdb obtained this table from immuneACCESS and retained in-frame rearrangements with V and J assigned. These tables miss some clones; where compared with another copy, unresolved V genes account for less than half of the shortfall, and the remainder is unexplained. This sample is represented by approximately 74,000 clones; around 80% of them were singletons. The ten biggest clones cover under 2.5% of the sample. Recombination linked TRBV5-3 to TRBJ1-1; TRBD1 is possibly the D segment (5 matching bases). TRBV5-3 is classed as an ORF, of uncertain function. This TCR came from an adult with an advanced solid tumor such as melanoma, head and neck, liver or kidney cancer. The specimen was CD4+ or CD8+ T cells sorted from blood, collected in a trial of the OX40 agonist ivuxolimab. DNA sequence: TGTGCCAGAAGCTTGGCCGGGGGGAACACTGAAGCTTTCTTT. The encoded protein is CARSLAGGNTEAFF.